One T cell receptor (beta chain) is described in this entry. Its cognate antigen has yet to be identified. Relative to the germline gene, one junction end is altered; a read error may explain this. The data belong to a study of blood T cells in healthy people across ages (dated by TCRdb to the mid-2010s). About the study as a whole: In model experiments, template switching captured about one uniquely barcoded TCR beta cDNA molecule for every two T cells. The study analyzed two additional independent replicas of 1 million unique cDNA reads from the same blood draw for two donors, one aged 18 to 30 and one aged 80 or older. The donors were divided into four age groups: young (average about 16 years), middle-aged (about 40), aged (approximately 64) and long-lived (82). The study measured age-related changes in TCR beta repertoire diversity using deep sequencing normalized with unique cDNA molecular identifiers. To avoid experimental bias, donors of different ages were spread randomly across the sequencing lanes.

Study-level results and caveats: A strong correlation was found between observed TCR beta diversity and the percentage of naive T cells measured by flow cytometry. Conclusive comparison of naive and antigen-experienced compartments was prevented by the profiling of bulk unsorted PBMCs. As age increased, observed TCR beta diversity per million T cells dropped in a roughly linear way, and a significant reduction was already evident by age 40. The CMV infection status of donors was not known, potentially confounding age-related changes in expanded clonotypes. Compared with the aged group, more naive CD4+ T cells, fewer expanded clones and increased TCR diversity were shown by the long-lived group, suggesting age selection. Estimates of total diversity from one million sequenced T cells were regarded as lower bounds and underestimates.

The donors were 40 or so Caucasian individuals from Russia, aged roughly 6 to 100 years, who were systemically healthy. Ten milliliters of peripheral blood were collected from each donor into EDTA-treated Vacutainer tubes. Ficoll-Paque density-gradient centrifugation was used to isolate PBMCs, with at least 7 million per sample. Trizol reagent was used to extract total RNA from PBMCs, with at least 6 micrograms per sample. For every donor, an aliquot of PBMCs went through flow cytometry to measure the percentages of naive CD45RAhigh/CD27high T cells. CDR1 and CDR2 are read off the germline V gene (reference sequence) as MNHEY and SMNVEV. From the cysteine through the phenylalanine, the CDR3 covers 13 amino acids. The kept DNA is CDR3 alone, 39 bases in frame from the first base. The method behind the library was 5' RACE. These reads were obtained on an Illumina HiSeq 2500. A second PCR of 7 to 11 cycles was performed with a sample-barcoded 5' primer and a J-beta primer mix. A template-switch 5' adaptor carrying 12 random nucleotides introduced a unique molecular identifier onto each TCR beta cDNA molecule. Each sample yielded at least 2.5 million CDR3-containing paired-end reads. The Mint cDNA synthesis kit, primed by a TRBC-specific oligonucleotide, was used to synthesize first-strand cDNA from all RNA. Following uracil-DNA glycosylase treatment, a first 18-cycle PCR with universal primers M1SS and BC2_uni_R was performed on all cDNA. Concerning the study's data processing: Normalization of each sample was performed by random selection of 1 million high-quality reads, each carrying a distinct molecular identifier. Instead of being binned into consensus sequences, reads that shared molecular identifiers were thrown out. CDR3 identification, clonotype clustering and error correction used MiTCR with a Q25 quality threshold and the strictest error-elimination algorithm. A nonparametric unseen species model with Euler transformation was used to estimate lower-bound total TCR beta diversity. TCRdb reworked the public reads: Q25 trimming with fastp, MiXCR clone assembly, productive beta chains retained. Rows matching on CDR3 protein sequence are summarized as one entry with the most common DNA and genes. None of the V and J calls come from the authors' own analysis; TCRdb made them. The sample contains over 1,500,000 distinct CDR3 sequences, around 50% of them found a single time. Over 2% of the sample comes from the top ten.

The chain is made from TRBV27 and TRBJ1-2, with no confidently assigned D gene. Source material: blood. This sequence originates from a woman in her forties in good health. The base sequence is TGTGCCAGCAGTTTATCCCTTAACTATGGCAACACCTTC. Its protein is CASSLSLNYGNTF.